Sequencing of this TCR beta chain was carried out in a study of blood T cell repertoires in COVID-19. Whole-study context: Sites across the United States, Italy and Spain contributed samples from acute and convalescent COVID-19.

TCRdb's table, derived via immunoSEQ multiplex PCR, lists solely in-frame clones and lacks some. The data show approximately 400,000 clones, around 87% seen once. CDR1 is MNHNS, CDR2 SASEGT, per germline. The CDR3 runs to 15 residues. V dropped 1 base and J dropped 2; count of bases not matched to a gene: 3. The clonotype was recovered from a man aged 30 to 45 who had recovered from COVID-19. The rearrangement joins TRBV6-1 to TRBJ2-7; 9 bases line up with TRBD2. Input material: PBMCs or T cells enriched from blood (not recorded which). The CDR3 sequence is CASSEEGGGAYEQYF. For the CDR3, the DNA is TGTGCCAGCAGTGAAGAGGGCGGGGGGGCCTACGAGCAGTACTTC.